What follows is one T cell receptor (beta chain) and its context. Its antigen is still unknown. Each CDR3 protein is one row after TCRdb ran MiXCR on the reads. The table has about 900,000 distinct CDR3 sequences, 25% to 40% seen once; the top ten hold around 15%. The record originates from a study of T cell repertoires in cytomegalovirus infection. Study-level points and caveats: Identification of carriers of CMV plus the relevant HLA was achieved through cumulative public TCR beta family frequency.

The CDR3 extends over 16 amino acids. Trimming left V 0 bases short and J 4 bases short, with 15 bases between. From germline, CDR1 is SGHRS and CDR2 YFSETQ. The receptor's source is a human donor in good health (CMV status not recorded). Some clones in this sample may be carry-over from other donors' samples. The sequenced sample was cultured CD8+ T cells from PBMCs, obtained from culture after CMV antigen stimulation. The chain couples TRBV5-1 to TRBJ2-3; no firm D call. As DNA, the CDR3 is TGCGCCAGCAGCTTGGACGGCCTCCCCCAGGCAGATACGCAGTATTTT. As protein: CASSLDGLPQADTQYF.